Sequencing of this T cell receptor (beta chain) was carried out in a study of T cells expressing NK-cell markers. For TCR beta, cDNA was produced by 5'RACE template switching with UMIs. TCRdb reanalyzed the 5' RACE reads and collapses them to one entry per CDR3 protein, without DNA. Its table lists over 200,000 distinct CDR3 sequences. In regard to this clonotype: Its antigen is currently unknown.

The germline gives CDR1 DFQATT, CDR2 SNEGSKA (reference sequence). The CDR3 runs to 14 residues. Points from the study as a whole: Dominant NKG2C+ clonotypes in a handful of donors made up about 1.0-7.5% of CD8+ T cells. Whether expanded NKG2C+ T cell clones were HCMV specific stayed uncertain. One observes that, in a handful of donors, these clonotypes were also the leading ones within the CD3+CD56-NKG2C+ fraction.

This chain links TRBV20-1 with TRBJ2-3. Input material: blood T cells: a sorted CD56 or NKG2C T cell subset, CD4+ or CD8+ T cells, or bulk PBMC T cells (not recorded which). This clonotype originated in a man in his late teens or twenties in good health. The CDR3 spells CSARKAAQTDTQYF.